This TCR beta chain was recovered during a study of cytomegalovirus exposure and HLA in healthy donors. Findings and limits, study-wide: A link between a missense DCLRE1C variant and TCR beta V- and J-gene trimming emerged from a later analysis.

This clone appeared a few times. Antigen: not known. Compared with germline, one end of the junction differs, possibly owing to a read error. Vbeta (60) and Jbeta (13) primers were used in the PCR. Profiling relied on immunoSEQ multiplex PCR, and the TCRdb table lists in-frame clones only, not all of them. The sample holds 180,000 or so clones; about 10% are singletons and the top ten take 1% to 1.5%. CDR3 length: 15 amino acids. The germline gives CDR1 SGHDN, CDR2 FVKESK. Sequenced: PBMCs. The sequence derives from a woman aged 25 to 39 in good health and CMV-seropositive. The chain is built from TRBV14 and TRBJ2-7; TRBD2 matches at 13 bases. The CDR3 bases are TGTGCCGGCAGCCAGCCCGGACTAGCGGGAGTCAAGCAGTACTTC. This translates into CAGSQPGLAGVKQYF.